The present TCR beta chain was sequenced within a study of T cell responses to AZD1222 COVID-19 vaccine. General study results and limits: Receipt of two AZD1222 doses was followed by a rise in Spike-specific TCR breadth and depth. Sampled repertoires all dated from after the peak T cell response. White British ancestry dominated among donors, who included more females, and clonal diversity was possibly underestimated.

Concerning this clone itself: Its antigen remains unknown.

Doses given second, at about 4 or about 12 weeks, were pooled. TCRdb's table, derived via immunoSEQ multiplex PCR, lists solely in-frame clones and lacks some. The profile shows about 160,000 clones, 90% to 95% of them singletons. Between the trimmed V and J ends, which lost 6 bases and 0 bases, there was a span of 8 bases. Germline CDR1 SNHLY, CDR2 FYNNEI. This CDR3 spans 14 amino acids. The source material was peripheral blood, sampled 28 days after the second AZD1222 dose. The chain uses TRBV2 and TRBJ2-2; a weak D match, TRBD1 (6 bases). The sequence was obtained from an adult who received the AZD1222 COVID-19 vaccine. CDR3 DNA: TGTGCCAGCAGGGGGACATCGAACACCGGGGAGCTGTTTTTT. It specifies CASRGTSNTGELFF.